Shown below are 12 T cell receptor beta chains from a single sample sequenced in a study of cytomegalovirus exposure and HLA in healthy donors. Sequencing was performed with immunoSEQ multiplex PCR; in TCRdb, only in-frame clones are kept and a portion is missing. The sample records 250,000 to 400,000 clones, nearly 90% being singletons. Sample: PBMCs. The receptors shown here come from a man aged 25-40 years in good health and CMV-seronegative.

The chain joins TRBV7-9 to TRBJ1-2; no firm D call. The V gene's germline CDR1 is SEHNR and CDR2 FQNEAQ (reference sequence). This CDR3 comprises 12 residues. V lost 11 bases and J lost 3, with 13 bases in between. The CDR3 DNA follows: TGTGCCCCCACGGGGATGGACTATGGCTACACCTTC. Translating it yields CAPTGMDYGYTF.

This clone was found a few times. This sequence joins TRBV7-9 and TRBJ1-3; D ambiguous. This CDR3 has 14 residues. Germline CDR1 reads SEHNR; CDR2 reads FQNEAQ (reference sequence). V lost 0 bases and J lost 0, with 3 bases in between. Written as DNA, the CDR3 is TGTGCCAGCAGCTTAGCGGCCTCTGGAAACACCATATATTTT. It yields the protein CASSLAASGNTIYF.

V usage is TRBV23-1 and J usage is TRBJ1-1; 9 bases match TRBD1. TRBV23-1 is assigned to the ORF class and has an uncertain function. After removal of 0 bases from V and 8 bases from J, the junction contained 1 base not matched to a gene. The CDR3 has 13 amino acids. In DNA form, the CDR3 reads TGCGCCAGCAGTCAATCGGACAGGGGAGAAGCTTTCTTT. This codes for CASSQSDRGEAFF.

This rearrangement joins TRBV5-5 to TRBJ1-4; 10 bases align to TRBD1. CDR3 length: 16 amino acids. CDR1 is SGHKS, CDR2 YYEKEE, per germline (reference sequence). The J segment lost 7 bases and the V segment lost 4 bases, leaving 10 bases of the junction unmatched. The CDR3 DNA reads TGTGCCAGCAGCGGGAACGACAGGGGGCTTTCTGAAAAACTGTTTTTT. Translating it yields CASSGNDRGLSEKLFF.

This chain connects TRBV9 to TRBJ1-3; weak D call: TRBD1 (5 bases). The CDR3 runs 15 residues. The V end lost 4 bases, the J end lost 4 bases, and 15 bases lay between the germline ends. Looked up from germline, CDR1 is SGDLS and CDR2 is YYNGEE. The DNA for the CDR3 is TGTGCCAGCAGCATTTCAGGGCTCTCAGGAAACACCATATATTTT. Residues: CASSISGLSGNTIYF.

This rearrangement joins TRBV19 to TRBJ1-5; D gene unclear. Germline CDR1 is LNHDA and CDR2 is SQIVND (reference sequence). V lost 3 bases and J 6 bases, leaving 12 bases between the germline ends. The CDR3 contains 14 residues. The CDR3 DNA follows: TGTGCCAGTAGTATTAAGCTATCGTCTCAGCCCCAGCATTTT. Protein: CASSIKLSSQPQHF.

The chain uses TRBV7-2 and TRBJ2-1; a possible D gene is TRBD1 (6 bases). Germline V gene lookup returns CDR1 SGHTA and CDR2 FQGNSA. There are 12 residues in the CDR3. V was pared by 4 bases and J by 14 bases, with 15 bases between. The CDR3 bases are TGTGCCAGCAGCTCCCCCTTGAGGGGGAAGTTCTTC. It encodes CASSSPLRGKFF.

CDR3 DNA: TGCGCCACCCACAGCGGGGGGGCTTTCGATACGCAGTATTTT. Protein: CATHSGGAFDTQYF. The chain carries TRBV5-1 and TRBJ2-3; TRBD2 agrees at 10 bases. The CDR3 sequence is 14 residues long. Trimming at V came to 9 bases and at J to 6 bases, leaving 10 bases not matched to a gene. CDR1 and CDR2 from the germline V gene are SGHRS and YFSETQ.

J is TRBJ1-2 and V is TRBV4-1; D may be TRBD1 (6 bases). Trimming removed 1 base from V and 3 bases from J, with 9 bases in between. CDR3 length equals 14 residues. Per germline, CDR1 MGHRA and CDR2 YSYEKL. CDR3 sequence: CASSQVDRYYGYTF. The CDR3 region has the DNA TGCGCCAGCAGCCAAGTGGACAGATACTATGGCTACACCTTC.

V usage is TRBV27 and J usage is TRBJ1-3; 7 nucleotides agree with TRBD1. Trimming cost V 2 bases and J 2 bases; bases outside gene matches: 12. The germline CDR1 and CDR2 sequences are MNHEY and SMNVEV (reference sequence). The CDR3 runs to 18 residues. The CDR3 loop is CASSLTAPRQGAGNTIYF. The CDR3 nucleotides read TGTGCCAGCAGTTTAACCGCTCCTAGACAGGGCGCTGGAAACACCATATATTTT.

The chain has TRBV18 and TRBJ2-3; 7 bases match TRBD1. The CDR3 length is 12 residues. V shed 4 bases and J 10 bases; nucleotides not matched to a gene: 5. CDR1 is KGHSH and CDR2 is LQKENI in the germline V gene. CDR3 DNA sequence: TGTGCCAGCTCACGACCGGACAGGTCGCAGTATTTT. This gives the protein CASSRPDRSQYF. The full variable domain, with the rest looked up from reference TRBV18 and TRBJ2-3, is NAGVMQNPRHLVRRRGQEARLRCSPMKGHSHVYWYRQLPEEGLKFMVYLQKENIIDESGMPKERFSAEFPKEGPSILRIQQVVRGDSAAYFCASSRPDRSQYFGPGTRLTVL.

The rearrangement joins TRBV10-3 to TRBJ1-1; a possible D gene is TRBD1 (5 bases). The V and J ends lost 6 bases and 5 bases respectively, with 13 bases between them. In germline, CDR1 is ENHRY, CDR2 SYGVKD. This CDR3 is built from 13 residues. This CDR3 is CAIRGEGWTEAFF. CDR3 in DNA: TGTGCCATCAGGGGGGAGGGTTGGACTGAAGCTTTCTTT.